The T cell receptor beta chain under discussion was sequenced for a study of identical twins. Notes on the study in general: Invariant T cells like MAIT and iNKT could partly confound the zero-insertion analyses.

This clonotype was seen many times. As yet, its antigen is unknown. TCRdb called the 5' RACE reads again in MiXCR, with one record for every CDR3 protein. This repertoire shows about 570,000 distinct CDR3 sequences, 9.5% to 10% found once; its top ten account for approximately 3.2%. Germline CDR1 SEHNR, CDR2 FQNEAQ (reference sequence). V lost 1 base, J lost 4 bases, and 6 bases stayed unmatched. The CDR3 spans 16 residues. Separately, the same data were catalogued under a study of yellow fever vaccine responses in identical twins. As that report states: Vaccine T cell responses of twins reportedly seemed partly convergent and partly personalized.

This clonotype originated in a woman aged 18-29 years in good health. The gene calls are TRBV7-9 and TRBJ2-7; 11 bases are a match to TRBD1. Specimen: PBMCs. The CDR3, as DNA: TGTGCCAGCAGCTTAGGAGGACAGGGGGCAAGGTACGAGCAGTACTTC. It encodes CASSLGGQGARYEQYF. Full variable domain (remainder filled in from reference TRBV7-9 and TRBJ2-7): DTGVSQNPRHKITKRGQNVTFRCDPISEHNRLYWYRQTLGQGPEFLTYFQNEAQLEKSRLLSDRFSAERPKGSFSTLEIQRTEQGDSAMYLCASSLGGQGARYEQYFGPGTRLTVT.